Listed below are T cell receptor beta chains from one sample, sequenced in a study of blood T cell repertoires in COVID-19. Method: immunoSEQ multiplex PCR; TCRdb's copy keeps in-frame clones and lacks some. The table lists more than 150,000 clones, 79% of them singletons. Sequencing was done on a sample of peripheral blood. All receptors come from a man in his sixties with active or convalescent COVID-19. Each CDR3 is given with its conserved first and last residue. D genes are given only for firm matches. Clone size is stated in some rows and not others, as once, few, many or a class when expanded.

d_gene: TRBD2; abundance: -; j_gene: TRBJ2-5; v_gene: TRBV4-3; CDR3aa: CASSQGLAGGIQETQYF; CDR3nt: TGCGCCAGCAGCCAAGGGCTAGCGGGAGGAATCCAAGAGACCCAGTACTTC
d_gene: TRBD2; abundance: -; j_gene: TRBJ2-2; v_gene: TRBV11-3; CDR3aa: CASSLGGRGAGELFF; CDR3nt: TGTGCCAGCAGCTTGGGCGGGAGGGGGGCCGGGGAGCTGTTTTTT
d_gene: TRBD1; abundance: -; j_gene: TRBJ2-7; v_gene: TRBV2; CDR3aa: CASSVPGQGGYEQYF; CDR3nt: TGTGCCAGCAGTGTGCCGGGACAGGGTGGATACGAGCAGTACTTC
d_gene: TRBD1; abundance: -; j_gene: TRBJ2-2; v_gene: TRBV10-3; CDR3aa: CAISPGQGNTGELFF; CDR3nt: TGTGCCATCAGTCCGGGACAGGGTAACACCGGGGAGCTGTTTTTT
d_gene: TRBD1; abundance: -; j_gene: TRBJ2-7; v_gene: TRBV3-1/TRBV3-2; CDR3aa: CASSLGQGGYEQYF; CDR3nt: TGTGCCAGCAGCCTGGGACAGGGGGGCTACGAGCAGTACTTC
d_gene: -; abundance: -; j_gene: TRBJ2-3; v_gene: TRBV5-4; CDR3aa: CASSLDRVTDTQYF; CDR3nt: TGTGCCAGCAGCTTGGACAGGGTCACAGATACGCAGTATTTT
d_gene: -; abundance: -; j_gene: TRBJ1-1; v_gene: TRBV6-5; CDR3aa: CASSYSGNRDTEAFF; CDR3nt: TGTGCCAGCAGTTACTCAGGCAATCGGGACACTGAAGCTTTCTTT
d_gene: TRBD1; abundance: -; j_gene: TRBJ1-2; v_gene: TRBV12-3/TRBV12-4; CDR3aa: CASSATGSYGYTF; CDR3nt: TGTGCCAGCAGCGCGACAGGGTCCTATGGCTACACCTTC
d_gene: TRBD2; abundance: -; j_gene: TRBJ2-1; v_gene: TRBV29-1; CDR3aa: CSVEGMVAGDSYNEQFF; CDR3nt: TGCAGCGTTGAAGGGATGGTAGCGGGAGACTCCTACAATGAGCAGTTCTTC
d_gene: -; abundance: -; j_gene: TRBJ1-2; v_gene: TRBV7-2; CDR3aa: CASTGVVYGYTF; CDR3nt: TGTGCCAGCACCGGGGTGGTGTATGGCTACACCTTC
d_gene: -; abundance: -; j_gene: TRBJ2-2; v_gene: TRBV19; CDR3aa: CASSIRGGTGELFF; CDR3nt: TGTGCCAGTAGTATTAGAGGGGGCACCGGGGAGCTGTTTTTT
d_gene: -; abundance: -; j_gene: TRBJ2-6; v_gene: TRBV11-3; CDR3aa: CASSRGSPGANVLTF; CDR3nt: TGTGCCAGCAGCCGGGGGTCTCCTGGGGCCAACGTCCTGACTTTC
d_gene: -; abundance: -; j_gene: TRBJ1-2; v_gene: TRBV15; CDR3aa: CATSRGNRENYGYTF; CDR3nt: TGTGCCACCAGCAGAGGTAACAGGGAGAACTATGGCTACACCTTC
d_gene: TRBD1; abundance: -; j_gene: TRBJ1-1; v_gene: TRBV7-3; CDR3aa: CASSQDRLNTEAFF; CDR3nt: TGTGCCAGCAGCCAGGACAGGCTGAACACTGAAGCTTTCTTT
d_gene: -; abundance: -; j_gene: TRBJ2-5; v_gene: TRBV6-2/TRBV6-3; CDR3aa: CASSYGGPVETQYF; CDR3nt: TGTGCCAGCAGTTACGGAGGGCCGGTGGAGACCCAGTACTTC
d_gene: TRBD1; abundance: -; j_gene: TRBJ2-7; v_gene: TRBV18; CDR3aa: CASSPYGTGSYEQYF; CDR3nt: TGTGCCAGCTCACCCTACGGGACAGGGTCCTACGAGCAGTACTTC
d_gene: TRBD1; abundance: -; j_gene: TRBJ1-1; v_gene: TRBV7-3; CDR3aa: CASSENRGSTEAFF; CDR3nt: TGTGCCAGCAGCGAAAACAGGGGGAGCACTGAAGCTTTCTTT
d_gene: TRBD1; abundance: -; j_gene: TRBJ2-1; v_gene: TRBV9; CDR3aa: CASSALLSPQGTNEQFF; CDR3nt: TGTGCCAGCAGCGCACTCCTAAGCCCACAGGGGACCAATGAGCAGTTCTTC
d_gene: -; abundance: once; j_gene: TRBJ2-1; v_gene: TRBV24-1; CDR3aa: CATSDPGGGSSYNEQFF; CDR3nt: TGTGCCACCAGTGATCCGGGGGGCGGGAGCTCCTACAATGAGCAGTTCTTC
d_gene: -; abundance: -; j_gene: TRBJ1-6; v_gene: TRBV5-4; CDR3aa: CASSLVQGNSPLHF; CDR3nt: TGTGCCAGCAGCTTGGTCCAGGGTAATTCACCCCTCCACTTT
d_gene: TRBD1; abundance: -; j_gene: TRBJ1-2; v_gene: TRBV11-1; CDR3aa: CASSHRGGYGYTF; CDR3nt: TGTGCCAGCAGCCACAGGGGCGGCTATGGCTACACCTTC
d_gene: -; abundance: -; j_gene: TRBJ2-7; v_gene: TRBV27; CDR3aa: CASSPLGSKTYEQYF; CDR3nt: TGTGCCAGCAGCCCACTCGGGAGTAAGACCTACGAGCAGTACTTC
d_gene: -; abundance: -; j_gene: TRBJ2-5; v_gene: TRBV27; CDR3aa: CASSFWAGPQETQYF; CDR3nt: TGTGCCAGCAGTTTCTGGGCAGGGCCCCAAGAGACCCAGTACTTC
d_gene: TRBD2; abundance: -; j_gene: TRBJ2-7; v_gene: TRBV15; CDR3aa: CATSREGFRGGEQYF; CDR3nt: TGTGCCACCAGCAGAGAGGGTTTTCGGGGGGGCGAGCAGTACTTC
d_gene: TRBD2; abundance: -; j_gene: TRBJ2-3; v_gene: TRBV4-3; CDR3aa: CASSRNLLAPNTQYF; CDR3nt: TGCGCCAGCAGCCGGAACCTACTAGCGCCCAATACGCAGTATTTT
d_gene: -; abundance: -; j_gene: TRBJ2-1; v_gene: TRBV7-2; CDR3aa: CASLKGLLSSYNEQFF; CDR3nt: TGTGCCAGCCTTAAGGGACTCTTAAGCTCCTACAATGAGCAGTTCTTC
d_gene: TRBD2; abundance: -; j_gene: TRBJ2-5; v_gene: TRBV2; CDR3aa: CASRAGLRETQYF; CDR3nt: TGTGCCAGCAGAGCGGGGTTGCGAGAGACCCAGTACTTC
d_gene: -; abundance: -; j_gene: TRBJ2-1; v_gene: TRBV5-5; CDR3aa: CASSLYLGQGNEQFF; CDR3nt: TGTGCCAGCAGCTTGTATTTGGGTCAGGGGAATGAGCAGTTCTTC
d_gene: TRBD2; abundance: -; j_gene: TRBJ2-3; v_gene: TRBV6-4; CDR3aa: CASTQGLSGRDTDTQYF; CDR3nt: TGTGCCAGCACTCAGGGCCTTAGCGGGAGGGACACAGATACGCAGTATTTT